Each of the 9 T cell receptor beta chains below was sequenced from the same sample in a study of OX40 agonist ivuxolimab in advanced cancers. The assay was immunoSEQ multiplex PCR, and TCRdb's table has in-frame clones only and misses some. The sample consists of more than 80,000 clones, roughly 89% of them appearing once. The sequences come from CD4+ or CD8+ T cells sorted from blood, collected in a trial of the OX40 agonist ivuxolimab. These receptor sequences come from an adult with an advanced solid tumor such as melanoma, head and neck, liver or kidney cancer.

The chain carries TRBV27 and TRBJ1-5; no clear D gene. The germline V gene encodes CDR1 MNHEY and CDR2 SMNVEV (reference sequence). Trimming left V 6 bases short and J 3 bases short, with 12 bases between. The CDR3 sequence is 14 residues long. In DNA form, the CDR3 reads TGTGCCAGCAGGGCCAGAGGATTCAATCAGCCCCAGCATTTT. Translation gives CASRARGFNQPQHF.

This chain links TRBV7-3 with TRBJ2-1, with 10 bases identical to TRBD2. Losses at the gene ends were 0 bases for V and 4 bases for J; bases not matched to a gene: 0. The CDR3 runs 15 residues. CDR1 SGHTA and CDR2 FQGTGA come from the germline V gene. As DNA, the CDR3 is TGTGCCAGCAGCTTAACAGCGGGGGGGTACAATGAGCAGTTCTTC. Protein: CASSLTAGGYNEQFF.

This clone was counted between two and nine times. The rearrangement joins TRBV9 to TRBJ1-3; 7 bases are shared with TRBD1. The CDR3 extends over 15 amino acids. The V gene's germline CDR1 is SGDLS and CDR2 YYNGEE. The V and J ends lost 4 bases and 2 bases, in that order; junction bases with no gene match: 6. Written as DNA, the CDR3 is TGTGCCAGCAGCCCAGGGACAGTACCTGGAAACACCATATATTTT. Protein sequence: CASSPGTVPGNTIYF.

A single count supports this clone. The chain is built from TRBV28 and TRBJ1-2; D remains ambiguous. Germline CDR1 and CDR2: MDHEN and SYDVKM. The V and J ends lost 5 bases and 3 bases respectively, with 10 bases between them. CDR3 length: 13 residues. The CDR3 bases are TGTGCCAGCAGTGATCACGGATACTATGGCTACACCTTC. This encodes CASSDHGYYGYTF.

CDR3 in amino acids: CASSPLLLYIRDSYEQYF. CDR3 DNA sequence: TGTGCCAGCAGCCCCCTCCTCCTCTATATCCGGGACAGCTACGAGCAGTACTTC. J is TRBJ2-7 and V is TRBV7-2; 7 bases line up with TRBD1. V was clipped by 5 bases and J by 3 bases; unmatched bases: 19. Germline assignment: CDR1 SGHTA and CDR2 FQGNSA. The CDR3 length is 18 residues.

The chain uses TRBV5-1 and TRBJ2-5; D unclear. The DNA end is more similar to TRBJ2-7, so the J call may be wrong. There are 14 residues in the CDR3. CDR1 is SGHRS, CDR2 YFSETQ, per germline. This CDR3 reads CASSPQASSYEQYF. CDR3 sequence (DNA): TGCGCCAGCAGCCCCCAGGCGAGCTCCTACGAGCAGTACTTC.

This chain joins TRBV6-1 and TRBJ2-7; 8 nucleotides align to TRBD1. Germline values: CDR1 MNHNS, CDR2 SASEGT. The CDR3 loop spans 14 amino acids. The J segment lost 1 base and the V segment lost 6 bases, leaving 5 bases of the junction unmatched. The chain's CDR3 is CASSTGGRSYEQYF. The CDR3 bases are TGTGCCAGCAGCACAGGGGGAAGATCCTACGAGCAGTACTTC.

CDR3 bases: TGTGCCTGGGGACGGGACAAGGGTGCTGAAGCTTTCTTT. Translating it yields CAWGRDKGAEAFF. The V gene is TRBV30, the J gene TRBJ1-1, with D perhaps TRBD1 (6 bases). Germline V CDR1 and CDR2: GTSNPN, SVGIG (reference sequence). The CDR3 extends over 13 amino acids. V gave up 5 bases and J gave up 6 bases, with 16 bases separating them.

This clone has only one observation. The chain employs TRBV6-5 and TRBJ2-2; D is possibly TRBD2 (5 bases). CDR1 MNHEY and CDR2 SVGAGI come from the germline V gene. The CDR3 length is 16 residues. Deletions cut 2 bases from V and 6 bases from J, with 16 bases between. CDR3 sequence (DNA): TGTGCCAGCAGTTACCCTCCTACTAGACGCGCCGGGGAGCTGTTTTTT. It specifies CASSYPPTRRAGELFF.